These 4 T cell receptor beta chains were all obtained from the same sample, sequenced in a study of cytomegalovirus exposure and HLA in healthy donors. Amplification used 60 Vbeta primers and 13 Jbeta primers. Sequencing was performed with immunoSEQ multiplex PCR; in TCRdb, only in-frame clones are kept and a portion is missing. Its table lists 30,000 to 35,000 clones. What was sequenced was PBMCs. These receptors came from a woman aged 40 to 50 in good health and CMV-seropositive.

J is TRBJ2-2 and V is TRBV7-2; TRBD2 aligns across 7 bases. Germline-derived CDR1 and CDR2 are SGHTA and FQGNSA. The CDR3 has 15 amino acids. The junction had 3 bases not matched to a gene; V was cut back by 1 base and J by 4 bases. Here the CDR3 DNA reads TGTGCCAGCAGCTTAGATTGGGGGGGCACCGGGGAGCTGTTTTTT. Amino acid sequence: CASSLDWGGTGELFF.

The V and J genes are TRBV2 and TRBJ2-1; D is undetermined. Trimming took 7 bases from V and 15 from J, leaving 22 bases between them. CDR3 length: 13 residues. Germline V CDR1 and CDR2: SNHLY, FYNNEI. DNA of the CDR3: TGTGCCAGCAATGACATACTTTATCCTGCTCTGTTCTTC. This sequence encodes CASNDILYPALFF. Looking up the rest from reference TRBV2 and TRBJ2-1 gives the full variable domain: EPEVTQTPSHQVTQMGQEVILRCVPISNHLYFYWYRQILGQKVEFLVSFYNNEISEKSEIFDDQFSVERPDGSNFTLKIRSTKLEDSAMYFCASNDILYPALFFGPGTRLTVL.

The chain joins TRBV7-2 to TRBJ2-1, with 8 bases identical to TRBD2. The CDR3 spans 15 residues. The junction had 4 bases not matched to a gene; V was cut back by 2 bases and J by 4 bases. CDR1 and CDR2 (germline): SGHTA, FQGNSA. DNA for the CDR3: TGTGCCAGCAGCTTATCGGGAGGGCTATACAATGAGCAGTTCTTC. This codes for CASSLSGGLYNEQFF.

J is TRBJ2-7 and V is TRBV5-1; the match to TRBD1 covers 8 bases. V shed 0 bases and J 3 bases; nucleotides not matched to a gene: 8. Germline V gives CDR1 SGHRS, CDR2 YFSETQ. The length of the CDR3 is 16 residues. CDR3 sequence reads: CASSLAGTGNLYEQYF. CDR3 DNA sequence: TGCGCCAGCAGCTTGGCCGGGACAGGAAATCTCTACGAGCAGTACTTC.